This T cell receptor beta chain derives from a study of blood T cells in healthy people across ages. The table lists this clonotype with a few counts. This CDR3 has 13 residues. Trimming removed 3 bases from V and 0 bases from J, with 7 bases in between. CDR1 and CDR2 (germline): DFQATT, SNEGSKA (reference sequence). Alongside a J-beta primer mix, a sample-barcoded 5' primer served in a second PCR lasting roughly 6 to 11 cycles. TCRdb re-analysed the 5' RACE reads in MiXCR, keeping a single row per CDR3 protein. The table lists approximately 730,000 distinct CDR3 sequences, roughly 43% of them singletons.

This receptor was obtained from a woman aged 60 to 75 in good health. The chain couples TRBV20-1 to TRBJ2-3; D unresolved. Sequencing was carried out using blood. The CDR3 region is CSASTASTDTQYF. The CDR3 DNA sequence: TGCAGTGCTAGTACGGCCAGCACAGATACGCAGTATTTT.